These 20 T cell receptor beta chains were all obtained from the same sample, sequenced in a study of beta chain features in type 1 diabetes. Of the isolated RNA, all was reverse transcribed, and so the sequenced material was expressed TCRB transcripts. Generated by immunoSEQ multiplex PCR, the TCRdb table keeps only in-frame clones and is missing some. The sample has 130,000 to 150,000 clones; less than 9% are singletons. The sample taken for sequencing was central memory CD4+ T cells from blood. The receptors derive from a woman aged 25 to 39 in good health.

The rearrangement uses TRBV15 and TRBJ2-5; weak D call: TRBD1 (5 bases). V was clipped by 1 base and J by 4 bases, with 10 bases between them. The CDR3 extends over 14 amino acids. Per germline, CDR1 LNHNV and CDR2 YYDKDF (reference sequence). This CDR3 is CATSRVGRAETQYF. In DNA, the CDR3 is TGTGCCACCAGCAGAGTTGGCAGGGCAGAGACCCAGTACTTC.

The gene calls are TRBV6-6 and TRBJ1-1; 8 bases line up with TRBD1. The germline V gene has CDR1 MNHNY and CDR2 SVGAGI (reference sequence). This CDR3 spans 14 amino acids. V dropped 5 bases and J dropped 3; count of bases not matched to a gene: 5. The CDR3 loop reads CASSTGQGDTEAFF. The CDR3 bases are TGTGCCAGCAGTACCGGACAGGGTGACACTGAAGCTTTCTTT.

The CDR3, as DNA: TGTGCCAGCAGTGACCGGGGCTCTGGAAACACCATATATTTT. This sequence encodes CASSDRGSGNTIYF. This rearrangement joins TRBV7-9 to TRBJ1-3; D remains ambiguous. The V gene lost 6 bases and the J gene lost 0 bases, with 9 bases spanning the gap. CDR3 size: 14 residues. Germline-derived CDR1 and CDR2 are SEHNR and FQNEAQ (reference sequence).

This clone was counted between two and nine times. The chain joins TRBV7-9 to TRBJ2-1; a possible D gene is TRBD2 (5 bases). The V and J ends lost 3 bases and 5 bases respectively, with 11 bases between them. In germline, CDR1 is SEHNR, CDR2 FQNEAQ (reference sequence). The CDR3 is 14 amino acids. The CDR3 DNA is TGTGCCAGCAGCTTTGGAGGAAACAACAATGAGCAGTTCTTC. Residues: CASSFGGNNNEQFF.

CDR3 DNA sequence: TGCGCCAGCAGCTTGGATCTTAGCGGCCTACCCCTCTACAATGAGCAGTTCTTC. Protein sequence: CASSLDLSGLPLYNEQFF. The rearrangement joins TRBV5-1 to TRBJ2-1, with a possible D match to TRBD2 (6 bases). The V gene lost 0 bases and the J gene lost 3 bases, with 19 bases spanning the gap. The CDR3 consists of 18 residues. Germline-derived CDR1 and CDR2 are SGHRS and YFSETQ.

This chain joins TRBV5-1 and TRBJ2-1, with 7 nucleotides matching TRBD2. Trimming cost V 0 bases and J 3 bases; bases outside gene matches: 12. The V gene's germline CDR1 is SGHRS and CDR2 YFSETQ. The CDR3 runs to 18 residues. CDR3 sequence reads: CASSLVAASGGFYNEQFF. The CDR3 nucleotides are TGCGCCAGCAGCTTGGTGGCCGCTAGCGGAGGATTCTACAATGAGCAGTTCTTC.

This clone was found a few times. The chain employs TRBV6-6 and TRBJ2-6; 7 bases fit TRBD1. The ends lost 0 bases at V and 3 bases at J; junction bases unmatched: 2. CDR3 size: 16 residues. Germline lookup yields CDR1 MNHNY and CDR2 SVGAGI (reference sequence). The CDR3 DNA reads TGTGCCAGCAGTTACTCGAGGGGGCTTGGGGCCAACGTCCTGACTTTC. It yields the protein CASSYSRGLGANVLTF.

In its sample, this clone was seen a few times. The rearrangement uses TRBV18 and TRBJ1-1, with 8 bases aligning to TRBD1. The V segment lost 2 bases and the J segment 1 base; nucleotides outside the gene matches: 3. CDR1 and CDR2 from the germline V gene are KGHSH and LQKENI. The CDR3 loop spans 15 amino acids. The CDR3 DNA reads TGTGCCAGCTCACCAGGACAGGGCCCGAACACTGAAGCTTTCTTT. This gives the protein CASSPGQGPNTEAFF.

The sample holds many counts of this clone. The chain carries TRBV7-9 and TRBJ2-7, with 7 bases identical to TRBD1. The CDR3 sequence is 13 residues long. Germline CDR1 SEHNR, CDR2 FQNEAQ (reference sequence). Losses at the gene ends were 8 bases for V and 4 bases for J; bases not matched to a gene: 8. This CDR3 is CASRSTGSYEQYF. CDR3 coding DNA: TGTGCCAGCCGGTCGACAGGGTCGTACGAGCAGTACTTC.

This clone was counted ten times or more. The CDR3 nucleotides are TGTGCCAGCTCACCGACAGGGTCTGGGGCCAACGTCCTGACTTTC. Its translation: CASSPTGSGANVLTF. The chain employs TRBV18 and TRBJ2-6; the match to TRBD1 covers 7 bases. Germline loops: CDR1 KGHSH, CDR2 LQKENI. V was clipped by 3 bases and J by 1 base; unmatched bases: 0. This CDR3 contains 15 residues. Together with reference TRBV18 and TRBJ2-6, the CDR3 gives the full variable domain: NAGVMQNPRHLVRRRGQEARLRCSPMKGHSHVYWYRQLPEEGLKFMVYLQKENIIDESGMPKERFSAEFPKEGPSILRIQQVVRGDSAAYFCASSPTGSGANVLTFGAGSRLTVL.

The table lists this clone with many counts. One end of the junction is discordant with germline, which a read error may explain. The J gene is TRBJ2-5, the V gene TRBV4-3, with D possibly matching TRBD2 (5 bases). The CDR3 loop spans 14 amino acids. CDR1 and CDR2 from the germline V gene are LGHNA and YSLEER. This CDR3 is CASSPTSREDTQYF. CDR3 in DNA: TGCGCCAGCAGCCCAACTAGTAGGGAAGACACCCAGTACTTC.

This clone was seen only a few times. The chain uses TRBV15 and TRBJ1-3, with 7 nucleotides matching TRBD1. The V segment lost 0 bases and the J segment 1 base; nucleotides outside the gene matches: 3. Germline V gene sequence: CDR1 LNHNV, CDR2 YYDKDF (reference sequence). This CDR3 region has 16 residues. The CDR3 is CATSRDKGASGNTIYF. CDR3 in DNA: TGTGCCACCAGCAGAGATAAGGGGGCATCTGGAAACACCATATATTTT.

This clone was observed a handful of times. The chain uses TRBV10-3 and TRBJ2-5; weak D call: TRBD1 (5 bases). Germline lookup yields CDR1 ENHRY and CDR2 SYGVKD. This CDR3 spans 14 amino acids. Deletions cut 0 bases from V and 5 bases from J, with 10 bases between. The CDR3 DNA reads as TGTGCCATCAGTGAGTCGACTCAGGGTGAGACCCAGTACTTC. This encodes CAISESTQGETQYF.

The chain carries TRBV28 and TRBJ1-2; D gene unclear. Trimming took 3 bases from V and 4 from J, leaving 15 bases between them. Germline V lookup: CDR1 MDHEN, CDR2 SYDVKM. The CDR3 runs to 15 residues. CDR3 sequence (DNA): TGTGCCAGCAGTTTGAGTTTAGACACCGGCTATGGCTACACCTTC. The encoded protein is CASSLSLDTGYGYTF.

This chain joins TRBV11-2 and TRBJ2-1; D is unclear. Germline V gene data show CDR1 as SGHAT and CDR2 as FQNNGV. Trimming pared 1 base from V and 6 bases from J, leaving 7 bases between. The CDR3 consists of 13 residues. The chain's CDR3 is CASSLGLRNEQFF. CDR3 coding DNA: TGTGCCAGCAGCTTAGGCCTGCGCAATGAGCAGTTCTTC.

The V and J genes are TRBV28 and TRBJ1-5; 8 bases are a match to TRBD1. The CDR3 is 16 amino acids. Trimming cost V 5 bases and J 2 bases; bases outside gene matches: 8. Germline values: CDR1 MDHEN, CDR2 SYDVKM. CDR3: CASSPRTGRRNQPQHF. In DNA, the CDR3 is TGTGCCAGCAGTCCGAGGACAGGGAGGCGCAATCAGCCCCAGCATTTT.

The table lists this clone with a few counts. The rearrangement joins TRBV18 to TRBJ1-1; the match to TRBD1 covers 9 bases. Trimming removed 1 base from V and 0 bases from J; junction bases left unmatched: 3. The length of the CDR3 is 16 residues. Germline CDR1 reads KGHSH; CDR2 reads LQKENI. The CDR3 protein is CASSPRGTGMNTEAFF. Written as DNA, the CDR3 is TGTGCCAGCTCACCACGGGGGACAGGGATGAACACTGAAGCTTTCTTT. Supplemented by reference TRBV18 and TRBJ1-1, the full variable domain reads NAGVMQNPRHLVRRRGQEARLRCSPMKGHSHVYWYRQLPEEGLKFMVYLQKENIIDESGMPKERFSAEFPKEGPSILRIQQVVRGDSAAYFCASSPRGTGMNTEAFFGQGTRLTVV.

This clone was picked up many times. V gene TRBV5-1 combines with J gene TRBJ2-1; D may be TRBD1 (6 bases). This CDR3 comprises 16 residues. V was clipped by 0 bases and J by 8 bases, with 18 bases between them. Germline assignment: CDR1 SGHRS and CDR2 YFSETQ. The CDR3 DNA sequence: TGCGCCAGCAGCTTGGGAGGGGGAGTAAAAAGGGATGAGCAGTTCTTC. Its protein is CASSLGGGVKRDEQFF.

J is TRBJ1-2 and V is TRBV4-2; D ambiguous. CDR3 length equals 15 residues. Trimming removed 0 bases at V and 5 bases at J, with 13 bases between. The germline V gene has CDR1 LGHNA and CDR2 YNFKEQ. The CDR3 here is CASSQDLAALYGYTF. The DNA of the CDR3 is TGTGCCAGCAGCCAAGATCTTGCCGCGCTATATGGCTACACCTTC.

This clone appeared a few times. This chain uses TRBV27 with TRBJ2-7; 14 bases are shared with TRBD2. Germline V gives CDR1 MNHEY, CDR2 SMNVEV (reference sequence). With V trimmed by 1 base and J by 3 bases, 2 bases remained unmatched. The CDR3 consists of 16 residues. CDR3 sequence: CASSLLGTSGSYEQYF. CDR3 DNA: TGTGCCAGCAGTTTATTGGGGACTAGCGGGAGCTACGAGCAGTACTTC.